Below are 26 T cell receptor beta chains sequenced from a single sample in a study of cytomegalovirus exposure and HLA in healthy donors. Researchers ran the PCR with 60 Vbeta and 13 Jbeta primers. Profiled with immunoSEQ multiplex PCR; TCRdb holds only in-frame clones, not every one. The sample has fewer than 95,000 clones; less than 65% are singletons. The sample comprised PBMCs. Receptor source: a woman aged 25 to 39 in good health and CMV-seronegative.

The V call is TRBV29-1, the J call TRBJ2-2; TRBD1 aligns across 10 bases. V was clipped by 7 bases and J by 0 bases; unmatched bases: 8. Germline loops: CDR1 SQVTM, CDR2 ANQGSEA. This CDR3 contains 16 residues. DNA of the CDR3: TGCAGCGCCTCCCTCGGACAGGGGGCGAACACCGGGGAGCTGTTTTTT. It yields the protein CSASLGQGANTGELFF.

This chain uses TRBV9 with TRBJ2-1; 7 nucleotides agree with TRBD1. This CDR3 has 14 residues. With V trimmed by 4 bases and J by 5 bases, 6 bases remained unmatched. Germline lookup yields CDR1 SGDLS and CDR2 YYNGEE. CDR3 protein: CASSLRTGDNEQFF. DNA for the CDR3: TGTGCCAGCAGCCTTCGTACAGGGGACAATGAGCAGTTCTTC.

This clone was seen a few times. The V call is TRBV6-1, the J call TRBJ2-4; 11 bases agree with TRBD1. With 2 bases clipped from V and 2 bases from J, the junction kept 5 bases outside the gene matches. The germline CDR1 and CDR2 sequences are MNHNS and SASEGT. This CDR3 comprises 17 residues. The DNA of the CDR3 is TGTGCCAGCAGTGAACGGGACAGGGGGTGGACCAAAAACATTCAGTACTTC. Protein sequence: CASSERDRGWTKNIQYF.

V gene TRBV6-1 combines with J gene TRBJ2-7, with D possibly being TRBD1 (5 bases). V shed 4 bases and J shed 3 bases, with 16 bases lying between them. Germline V lookup: CDR1 MNHNS, CDR2 SASEGT. The CDR3 is made up of 15 amino acids. CDR3 amino acids: CASSGRWGSGYEQYF. CDR3 DNA: TGTGCCAGCAGTGGGCGCTGGGGCTCTGGCTACGAGCAGTACTTC.

The chain links TRBV6-1 to TRBJ2-6, with D uncertain. Trimming shortened V by 10 bases and J by 4 bases, and 8 bases separated the two germline ends. Germline V CDR1 and CDR2: MNHNS, SASEGT. This CDR3 has 12 amino acids. The CDR3 bases are TGTGCCACAGAGAGGGGGGCCAACGTCCTGACTTTC. This sequence encodes CATERGANVLTF.

For this clone: Other DNA sequences within the sample encode an identical CDR3. The V gene is TRBV5-4, the J gene TRBJ2-3; possibly TRBD2 for D (5 bases). The V end lost 5 bases, the J end lost 6 bases, and 10 bases lay between the germline ends. The germline V gene encodes CDR1 SGHNT and CDR2 YYREEE (reference sequence). The CDR3 runs 12 residues. CDR3 loop: CASRSEGDTQYF. The CDR3 bases are TGTGCCAGCAGATCAGAGGGCGATACGCAGTATTTT.

A single count supports this clone. The rearrangement uses TRBV7-6 and TRBJ1-6; 7 positions agree with TRBD1. Per the germline V gene, CDR1 is SGHVS and CDR2 is FNYEAQ. J was trimmed by 1 base and V by 4 bases; bases with no gene match: 10. The CDR3 has 18 residues. Here the CDR3 reads CASSSSGQAGSYNSPLHF. The CDR3 coding sequence is TGTGCCAGCAGCTCCAGCGGACAGGCCGGGTCCTATAATTCACCCCTCCACTTT.

The genes are TRBV29-1 and TRBJ1-5, with D perhaps matching TRBD1 (5 bases). The germline V and J ends were trimmed by 6 bases and 5 bases, with 14 bases remaining between them. The CDR3 extends over 13 amino acids. CDR1 and CDR2 from the germline V gene are SQVTM and ANQGSEA. The DNA of the CDR3 is TGCAGCGTGGGTATGGGGGAGGATCAGCCCCAGCATTTT. Translation gives CSVGMGEDQPQHF.

The chain is built from TRBV5-1 and TRBJ2-7; TRBD1 matches 9 bases. Looked up from germline, CDR1 is SGHRS and CDR2 is YFSETQ. The CDR3 extends over 15 amino acids. Losses at the gene ends were 1 base for V and 2 bases for J; bases not matched to a gene: 4. The CDR3, as DNA: TGCGCCAGCAGCTTGAAATGGGACAGGGCCTACGAGCAGTACTTC. It is translated as CASSLKWDRAYEQYF.

The J gene is TRBJ1-1, the V gene TRBV20-1; possibly TRBD1 for D (6 bases). The CDR3 is 10 amino acids. The ends were cut back, 6 bases at V and 10 bases at J, with 12 bases in the middle. CDR1 and CDR2 from the germline V gene are DFQATT and SNEGSKA (reference sequence). The CDR3 loop is CSAWTESAFF. DNA of the CDR3: TGCAGTGCCTGGACAGAATCAGCTTTCTTT.

This clone was detected only a few times. This sequence joins TRBV28 and TRBJ1-2, with D maybe TRBD1 (6 bases). Germline V gene lookup returns CDR1 MDHEN and CDR2 SYDVKM. CDR3 size: 14 residues. V shed 5 bases and J shed 0 bases, with 10 bases lying between them. The CDR3 spells CASSQGSANYGYTF. CDR3 DNA: TGTGCCAGCAGTCAGGGGTCAGCTAACTATGGCTACACCTTC.

In its sample, this clone was seen once. The chain employs TRBV6-1 and TRBJ1-1, with D possibly TRBD1 on 5 matching bases. V was clipped by 4 bases and J by 11 bases, with 29 bases between them. CDR3 length: 17 residues. Germline-derived CDR1 and CDR2 are MNHNS and SASEGT. The DNA of the CDR3 is TGTGCCAGCAGTGCGATGGCAGGGCTCCCGAAAATTTTTGGGGCTTTCTTT. Its translation: CASSAMAGLPKIFGAFF.

The chain links TRBV5-1 to TRBJ2-5, with 12 bases matching TRBD2. Germline CDR1 reads SGHRS; CDR2 reads YFSETQ. The ends lost 0 bases at V and 1 base at J; junction bases unmatched: 1. The CDR3 spans 16 residues. The CDR3 sequence: CASSLGLAGAQETQYF. CDR3 bases: TGCGCCAGCAGCTTGGGACTAGCGGGGGCCCAAGAGACCCAGTACTTC.

The rearrangement joins TRBV6-1 to TRBJ1-6, with TRBD1 matching over 8 bases. Unmatched junction bases numbered 3, after V lost 6 bases and J lost 5 bases. This CDR3 has 14 amino acids. From germline, CDR1 is MNHNS and CDR2 SASEGT. CDR3 protein: CASSPDRDNSPLHF. The CDR3 DNA reads as TGTGCCAGCAGCCCGGACAGGGATAATTCACCCCTCCACTTT.

This clone has a single count. The chain recombines TRBV10-1 with TRBJ1-1; TRBD1 is a possible D gene (6 bases). Germline CDR1 and CDR2: WNHNN and SYGVQD (reference sequence). The V end lost 3 bases, the J end lost 6 bases, and 20 bases lay between the germline ends. The CDR3 is 16 residues long. The CDR3 DNA reads TGCGCCAGCAGTGACCGGGGGGCGATTGGAGAAGCTGAAGCTTTCTTT. This gives the protein CASSDRGAIGEAEAFF.

This clone was counted between two and nine times. The genes are TRBV25-1 and TRBJ1-1; D remains unclear. V lost 4 bases, J lost 6 bases, and 15 bases lay in between. CDR3 length: 14 amino acids. The germline gives CDR1 MGHDK, CDR2 SYGVNS. The CDR3 DNA reads TGTGCCAGCAGTGTCGGGAGTTCAATGGCTGAAGCTTTCTTT. Translating it yields CASSVGSSMAEAFF.

The chain combines TRBV19 with TRBJ1-5; 8 bases map to TRBD1. The V segment lost 4 bases and the J segment 7 bases; nucleotides outside the gene matches: 12. The CDR3 contains 16 residues. Germline V gene sequence: CDR1 LNHDA, CDR2 SQIVND (reference sequence). CDR3 nucleotides: TGTGCCAGTAGTAAGTATGTGACAGGGGTCGAACAGCCCCAGCATTTT. Translated, it gives CASSKYVTGVEQPQHF.

The chain couples TRBV6-1 to TRBJ1-6; 9 bases fit TRBD1. The J segment lost 5 bases and the V segment lost 7 bases, leaving 6 bases of the junction unmatched. There are 15 residues in the CDR3. CDR1 MNHNS and CDR2 SASEGT come from the germline V gene. The CDR3 DNA sequence: TGTGCCAGCACCAGACAGGGGGTAAATAATTCACCCCTCCACTTT. Translated: CASTRQGVNNSPLHF.

The chain has TRBV4-1 and TRBJ2-3; D is ambiguous. The length of the CDR3 is 16 residues. Germline values: CDR1 MGHRA, CDR2 YSYEKL. V was pared by 0 bases and J by 0 bases, with 10 bases between. The CDR3 DNA reads TGCGCCAGCAGCCAAGACCGATCAACTAGCACAGATACGCAGTATTTT. As protein: CASSQDRSTSTDTQYF.

This clone has a handful of counts. The V call is TRBV5-4, the J call TRBJ1-2, with D unresolved. The ends were cut back, 4 bases at V and 4 bases at J, with 17 bases in the middle. Germline-derived CDR1 and CDR2 are SGHNT and YYREEE (reference sequence). This CDR3 spans 15 amino acids. CDR3 amino acids: CASSMEPGWVYGYTF. DNA for the CDR3: TGTGCCAGCAGCATGGAGCCGGGGTGGGTCTATGGCTACACCTTC.

The chain is built from TRBV6-1 and TRBJ2-1; D remains unclear. The CDR3 runs 14 residues. Germline loops: CDR1 MNHNS, CDR2 SASEGT. V lost 5 bases, J lost 5 bases, and 13 bases lay in between. CDR3 sequence reads: CASSRKPYNNEQFF. The CDR3 DNA follows: TGTGCCAGCAGTAGAAAGCCCTATAACAATGAGCAGTTCTTC.

The gene calls are TRBV6-5 and TRBJ1-5; 8 bases fit TRBD1. V lost 6 bases and J lost 6; bases outside the gene matches: 4. The CDR3 covers 13 residues. Germline CDR1 MNHEY, CDR2 SVGAGI. CDR3 residues: CASRTGARQPQHF. In DNA form, the CDR3 reads TGTGCCAGCAGGACAGGGGCGCGTCAGCCCCAGCATTTT.

The V gene is TRBV30, the J gene TRBJ2-5, with TRBD2 as a possible D gene (5 bases). Germline V gene sequence: CDR1 GTSNPN, CDR2 SVGIG (reference sequence). The germline V and J ends were trimmed by 6 bases and 5 bases, with 10 bases remaining between them. The CDR3 has 11 amino acids. As DNA, the CDR3 is TGTGCCTGTATCGGGGTTGAGACCCAGTACTTC. Its translation: CACIGVETQYF.

The CDR3: CASSPTPGGRYGYTF. For the CDR3, the DNA is TGTGCCAGCAGCCCGACACCGGGGGGCAGATATGGCTACACCTTC. This rearrangement joins TRBV6-6 to TRBJ1-2; a weak D match, TRBD1 (6 bases). The CDR3 length is 15 residues. Germline lookup yields CDR1 MNHNY and CDR2 SVGAGI (reference sequence). Trimming took 6 bases from V and 5 from J, leaving 19 bases between them.

The V call is TRBV19, the J call TRBJ2-1; TRBD2 agrees at 7 bases. The CDR3 covers 15 residues. Unmatched junction bases numbered 7, after V lost 6 bases and J lost 2 bases. CDR1 is LNHDA, CDR2 SQIVND, per germline (reference sequence). CDR3 coding DNA: TGTGCCAGTAGCGTCGGCGGGGGAACCTACAATGAGCAGTTCTTC. Encoded protein: CASSVGGGTYNEQFF. Filled out from reference TRBV19 and TRBJ2-1, the complete variable domain reads DGGITQSPKYLFRKEGQNVTLSCEQNLNHDAMYWYRQDPGQGLRLIYYSQIVNDFQKGDIAEGYSVSREKKESFPLTVTSAQKNPTAFYLCASSVGGGTYNEQFFGPGTRLTVL.

This chain joins TRBV19 and TRBJ1-5, with 8 bases matching TRBD1. There are 15 residues in the CDR3. J was trimmed by 5 bases and V by 5 bases; bases with no gene match: 8. In germline, CDR1 is LNHDA, CDR2 SQIVND (reference sequence). The CDR3 DNA follows: TGTGCCAGTAGTCCCCCGGACAGGGTGGATCAGCCCCAGCATTTT. Translating gives CASSPPDRVDQPQHF.